Given below is one TCR beta chain in context. The junction and the germline gene differ at one end; a read error may be behind it. Patients picked for sequencing had shown CD8+CD57+ cell expansion detected by flow cytometry. This CDR3 contains 15 residues. From germline, CDR1 is LNHDA and CDR2 SQIVND (reference sequence). The data originate from a study of CD8+CD57+ T cells in acquired aplastic anemia. Template material for TCR beta VDJ and CDR3 profiling consisted of genomic DNA. One entry per CDR3 protein results from TCRdb running MiXCR on the reads. The repertoire holds some 160,000 distinct CDR3 sequences, with 40% to 55% as singletons.

The sample was sorted CD4+, CD8+, or CD8+CD57+ T cells (not recorded which) from PBMCs. This TCR was recovered from a human donor with aplastic anemia. This chain joins TRBV19 and TRBJ2-3, with 7 bases fitting TRBD2. This CDR3 is CASTKGLTSTDTQYF. CDR3 sequence (DNA): TGTGCCAGCACAAAGGGACTGACTAGCACAGATACGCAGTATTTC.